The 2 T cell receptor beta chains below come from one sample, sequenced in a study of T cell repertoires in cytomegalovirus infection. From the reads, TCRdb called clonotypes with MiXCR, one entry per CDR3 protein. The sample shows roughly 800,000 distinct CDR3 sequences, 25% to 35% of them seen only once. No antigens are known for them. Sequenced material: cultured CD8+ T cells from PBMCs, taken from culture after CMV antigen stimulation. Source of these receptors: a human donor in good health (CMV status not recorded). Some clones in this sample may be carry-over from other donors' samples.

Only a few counts were recorded for this clonotype. This chain's CDR3 is CASGQGPRIHGDEQFF. CDR3 DNA: TGTGCCAGCGGCCAGGGACCGCGCATTCATGGCGATGAGCAGTTCTTC. The J gene is TRBJ2-1, the V gene TRBV6-1; D possibly uses TRBD1 or TRBD2 (5 bases each). The V gene's germline CDR1 is MNHNS and CDR2 SASEGT. This CDR3 region has 16 residues. Between the trimmed V and J ends, which lost 8 bases and 8 bases, there was a span of 25 bases.

V usage is TRBV19 and J usage is TRBJ1-1, with D unclear. Between the trimmed V and J ends, which lost 1 base and 1 base, there was a span of 7 bases. Per germline, CDR1 LNHDA and CDR2 SQIVND (reference sequence). The CDR3 consists of 14 residues. The CDR3, as DNA: TGTGCCAGTAGTATAGGGCCGAGGAACACTGAAGCTTTCTTT. Its translation is CASSIGPRNTEAFF.